This T cell receptor beta chain emerged from a study of shared clonotypes between healthy human individuals (dated by TCRdb to the early 2020s). Looking at the study overall: The cohort comprised a couple of women and three men aged 18 to 49 years. To increase sequencing depth and limit assay-specific biases, TCR repertoire library preparation and sequencing were carried out by different laboratories using diverse techniques. To estimate repertoire size and how much clonotype sharing occurs between individuals, the study deeply sequenced the blood TCR repertoires of 5 or 6 healthy adults. For each donor, CD4 naive and CD4 memory were each run on three plates, CD8 naive on two plates, and CD8 memory on one plate. Each donor's leukapheresis produced roughly between roughly 0.85 and 9 billion PBMCs.

The paper's findings and limits, for the study overall: Naive subsets generally had larger estimated clonotype richness than memory subsets. Sampling was restricted to blood, and TCR repertoires in tissues likely differ from the TCR repertoires found in blood. Compared with non-shared clonotypes, the clonotypes found in all four sorted-subset donors had higher generation probabilities. Across a few donors, approximately 4.6% of naive CD4, over 3% of naive CD8, 2.3% of memory CD4, and 0.4% to 0.45% of memory CD8 clonotypes were shared. Because the study included only a small number of donors, the genetic and exposure-history diversity represented was limited. Even with the large sequencing depth, rarefaction of the sorted-subset datasets indicated that sequencing was incomplete. Pairwise subsampling led to the expectation that sequencing depth would affect the degree of clonotype sharing among donors.

TCR CDR3 regions were amplified from genomic DNA by multiplex PCR using the deep immunoSEQ assay. For each cell subset, the extracted genomic DNA was distributed evenly across all wells of several immunoSEQ 96-well plates, and each plate served as one replicate. For sorted subsets, each replicate PCR was loaded with roughly 190 ng genomic DNA, equivalent to 30,000 or so T cell genomes. Purified libraries were quantified with a Qubit 3.0 fluorometer, sized on a Bioanalyzer 2100, and re-quantified with the KAPA Library Quantification kit. A separate single-read 150-cycle Illumina NextSeq 550 flow cell was used to sequence each immunoSEQ 96-well plate. The paper's processing steps were these. Because the immunoSEQ output included only junctional sequences and no quality scores, the filtering could not be the same as the filtering used for full-length reads. Sequences were annotated with PyIR, a Python wrapper for IgBLAST v1.9, and V/J genes and CDR3 were assigned using IMGT germline references. Reads were filtered out if the reads had weak V/J assignments (E-value above 1e-6), no CDR3, stop codons, out-of-frame junctions, or ambiguous translated residues. V3J clonotypes were defined as sequences sharing an identical inferred V gene, J gene, and CDR3 amino acid sequence. To compute the percentage overlap between repertoires, the number of shared unique clonotypes was divided by the size of the smaller repertoire. Repertoire richness was assessed with RTK rarefaction, the Chao1 estimator, and Recon v2.1 estimates of unobserved clonotypes. Generation probabilities were computed with OLGA for all TCRbeta clonotypes obtained by the gDNA method from a few donors. Held by TCRdb, this immuneACCESS table contains in-frame sequences only and omits some clones. Under half of the omission traces to an unresolved V gene where checked; the cause of the rest is unknown. The DNA was the basis for D and trimming; V, J and clone size are from that table. Recorded for this sample are about 2.1 million clones; about 93% of them occurred a single time. The ten most abundant clones make up under 2% of the sample.

On this clone: Which antigen it targets is not known. Per-base qualities were not stored, and no clone one base away is much larger.

CD8 naive samples were CD45RO-negative cells positively selected for CCR7, giving a CD45RA+CCR7+ population that excluded TemRA cells. Healthy HIV-negative adults with no recently reported acute infections or vaccinations were included as donors. Every donor was a Caucasian adult living in Nashville, Tennessee, USA. After blood collection by leukapheresis, PBMCs were isolated using Ficoll-Histopaque density gradient centrifugation and then cryopreserved in the vapor phase of liquid nitrogen. Analytical flow cytometry was used to check the purity and quantity of each magnetically sorted T cell population. Genomic DNA was isolated from every sorted fraction and measured by UV absorbance on a Nanodrop 2000c. The cysteine opens and the phenylalanine closes a CDR3 of 17 amino acids. The sequence is cut down to CDR3 DNA, 51 bases in frame from base 1. Taken from the germline V gene, the CDR1 and CDR2 loops are WSHSY and SAAADI. Deletion took 4 bases off V and 7 bases off J, with a span of 23 bases between the germline ends.

The source material was naive CD8+ T cells from PBMCs. Reading the label with the study, this specimen's cell subset or site is: CD45RA+CCR7+. The sequence derives from a man aged 18 to 35 in good health. Some clones in this sample may be carry-over from other donors' samples. This receptor chain uses TRBV10-2 and TRBJ2-1; the D region possibly corresponds to TRBD2 (6 bases align). The CDR3 protein is CASSAPRDLIGSNEQFF. The DNA reads TGCGCCAGCAGTGCCCCCCGTGACCTCATCGGGAGTAATGAGCAGTTCTTC.